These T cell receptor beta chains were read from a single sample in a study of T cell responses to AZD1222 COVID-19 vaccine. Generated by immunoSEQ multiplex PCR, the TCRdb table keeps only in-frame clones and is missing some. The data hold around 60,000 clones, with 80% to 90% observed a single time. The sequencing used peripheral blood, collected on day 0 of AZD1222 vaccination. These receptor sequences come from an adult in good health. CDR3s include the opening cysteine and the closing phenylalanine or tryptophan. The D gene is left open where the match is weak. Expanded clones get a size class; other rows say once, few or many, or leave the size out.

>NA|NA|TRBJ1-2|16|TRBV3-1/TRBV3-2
TGTGCCAGCAGCCATACACTGGATAGACGGCGGGATGGCTACACCTTC
CASSHTLDRRRDGYTF
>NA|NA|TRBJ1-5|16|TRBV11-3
TGTGCCAGCAGCTTATTACAAGGGGGTTGGGATCAGCCCCAGCATTTT
CASSLLQGGWDQPQHF
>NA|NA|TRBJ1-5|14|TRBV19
TGTGCCAGTAGTTCCGGGACCGATTATCAGCCCCAGCATTTT
CASSSGTDYQPQHF
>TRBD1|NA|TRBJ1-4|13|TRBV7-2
TGTGCCAGCAGCAGCGACAGGGGCGAAAAACTGTTTTTT
CASSSDRGEKLFF
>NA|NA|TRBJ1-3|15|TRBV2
TGTGCCAGCAGCAAGGAGGGGCAGGCTGGAAACACCATATATTTT
CASSKEGQAGNTIYF
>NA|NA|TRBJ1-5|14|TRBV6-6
TGTGCCTGCGGTGGCATTTATAGCAATCAGCCCCAGCATTTT
CACGGIYSNQPQHF
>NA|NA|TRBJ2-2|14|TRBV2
TGTGCCAGCAGATATGTCGCGAACACCGGGGAGCTGTTTTTT
CASRYVANTGELFF
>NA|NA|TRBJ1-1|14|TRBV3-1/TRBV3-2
TGTGCCAGCAGCCAAGGCGTCCCGAGCGCTGAAGCTTTCTTT
CASSQGVPSAEAFF
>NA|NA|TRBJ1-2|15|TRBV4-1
TGCGCCAGCAGCCAACAACTCAGGGATTACTATGGCTACACCTTC
CASSQQLRDYYGYTF
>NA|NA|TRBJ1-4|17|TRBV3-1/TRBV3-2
TGTGCCAGCAGCCATGGCGGACGGGGGCGATCTAATGAAAAACTGTTTTTT
CASSHGGRGRSNEKLFF
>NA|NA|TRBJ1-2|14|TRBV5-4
TGTGCCAGCAGCTTACAGGCTAGGGACTATGGCTACACCTTC
CASSLQARDYGYTF
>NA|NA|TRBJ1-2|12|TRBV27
TGTGCCAGCAGTGGAGGTGGCAGTGGCTACACCTTC
CASSGGGSGYTF
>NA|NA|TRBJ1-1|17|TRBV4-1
TGCGCCAGCAGCCAAGATCCGAGCCGGGCAGGTGGGACTGAAGCTTTCTTT
CASSQDPSRAGGTEAFF
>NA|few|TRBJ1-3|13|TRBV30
TGTGCCTGGAACCAGAACTCTGGAAACACCATATATTTT
CAWNQNSGNTIYF
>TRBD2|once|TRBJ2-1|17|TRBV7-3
TGTGCCAGCAGCCCCAGGACTAGCGCTGATTTTAGGAATGAGCAGTTCTTC
CASSPRTSADFRNEQFF
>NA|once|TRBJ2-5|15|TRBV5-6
TGTGCCAGCCGATATTTGGGGGGCGGACAAGAGACCCAGTACTTC
CASRYLGGGQETQYF
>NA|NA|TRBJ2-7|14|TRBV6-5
TGTGCCAGCAGTCCCGCCCCTAGTTCCTACGAGCAGTACTTC
CASSPAPSSYEQYF
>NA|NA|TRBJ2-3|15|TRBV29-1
TGCAGCGTTGAATCCGGACCCAGAGGCACAGATACGCAGTATTTT
CSVESGPRGTDTQYF
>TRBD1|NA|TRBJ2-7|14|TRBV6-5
TGTGCCAGCAGTACCAGACAGGGGGCCTACGAGCAGTACTTC
CASSTRQGAYEQYF
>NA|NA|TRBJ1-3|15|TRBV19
TGTGCCAGTAGTATCGGTACACACTCTGGAAACACCATATATTTT
CASSIGTHSGNTIYF
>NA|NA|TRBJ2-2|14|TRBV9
TGTGCCAGCAGCGTAGTTGCAAACACCGGGGAGCTGTTTTTT
CASSVVANTGELFF
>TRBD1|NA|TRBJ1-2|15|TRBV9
TGTGCCAGCAGCGCGACAGCCGGGACAGTTTATGGCTACACCTTC
CASSATAGTVYGYTF
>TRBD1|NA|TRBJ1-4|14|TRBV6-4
TGTGCCAGCCGACTGGGACAGTTGTGTGAAAAACTGTTTTTT
CASRLGQLCEKLFF
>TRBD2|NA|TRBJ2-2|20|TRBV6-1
TGTGCCAGCAGTGAAGGCCCGACTTCCTGGCGGGGGGGCTCGGCCGGGGAGCTGTTTTTT
CASSEGPTSWRGGSAGELFF
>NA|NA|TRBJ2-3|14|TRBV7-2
TGTGCCAGCAGCCTTAGCCCTACCTCAGATACGCAGTATTTT
CASSLSPTSDTQYF
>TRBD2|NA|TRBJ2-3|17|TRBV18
TGTGCCAGCTCACCGACGACTAGCGGGGGTAGCACAGATACGCAGTATTTT
CASSPTTSGGSTDTQYF
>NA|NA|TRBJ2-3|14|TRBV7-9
TGTGCCAGCAGCCCCTCTCGAAGCACAGATACGCAGTATTTT
CASSPSRSTDTQYF
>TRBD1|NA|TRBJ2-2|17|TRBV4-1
TGCGCCAGCAGCCAGAGGAGGCAGGGGGCCAACACCGGGGAGCTGTTTTTT
CASSQRRQGANTGELFF
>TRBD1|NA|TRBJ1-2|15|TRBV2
TGTGCCAGCAGTGCTGGACAGGGCCCCTTCTATGGCTACACCTTC
CASSAGQGPFYGYTF
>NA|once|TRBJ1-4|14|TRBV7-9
TGTGCCAGCAGCTTACCCCAAAATAATGAAAAACTGTTTTTT
CASSLPQNNEKLFF
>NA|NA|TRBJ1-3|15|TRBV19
TGTGCCAGTAGTATAGGACTGGGACCTGGAAACACCATATATTTT
CASSIGLGPGNTIYF
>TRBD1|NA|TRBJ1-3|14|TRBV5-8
TGTGCCAGCAGCCAACAGGGGGCTGGAAACACCATATATTTT
CASSQQGAGNTIYF
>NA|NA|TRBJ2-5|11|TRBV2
TGTGCCAGCAGTACCGAGCAGACCCAGTACTTC
CASSTEQTQYF
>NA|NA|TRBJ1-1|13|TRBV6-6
TGTGCCAGCAGTGGGGCCGGGGGCACTGAAGCTTTCTTT
CASSGAGGTEAFF
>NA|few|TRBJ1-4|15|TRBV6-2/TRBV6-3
TGTGCCAGCAGTTACTCGGGAACAACAGGGGAAAAACTGTTTTTT
CASSYSGTTGEKLFF
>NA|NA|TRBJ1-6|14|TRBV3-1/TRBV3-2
TGTGCCAGCAGCTTCAGCTCCTATAATTCACCCCTCCACTTT
CASSFSSYNSPLHF
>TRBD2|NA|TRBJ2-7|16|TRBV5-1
TGCGCCAGCAGCTTGGACGGGGGGGGTCCCCCGGGGGAGCAGTACTTC
CASSLDGGGPPGEQYF
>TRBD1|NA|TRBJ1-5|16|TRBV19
TGTGCCAGTAGTATGATCGACAGGGGAGGCAATCAGCCCCAGCATTTT
CASSMIDRGGNQPQHF
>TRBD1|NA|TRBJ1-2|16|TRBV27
TGTGCCAGCAGTAGAAACACCGGGACAGGGGGCGCTAGCTACACCTTC
CASSRNTGTGGASYTF
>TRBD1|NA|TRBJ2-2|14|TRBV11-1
TGTGCCAGCAGCCGACAGGGGAAAACCGGGGAGCTGTTTTTT
CASSRQGKTGELFF
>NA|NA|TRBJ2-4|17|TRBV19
TGTGCCAGTAGGAAACACGACACTTTGAGAGCCAAAAACATTCAGTACTTC
CASRKHDTLRAKNIQYF
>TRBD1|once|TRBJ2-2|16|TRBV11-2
TGTGCCAGCAGCTTTCTGACAGGGGGCAACACCGGGGAGCTGTTTTTT
CASSFLTGGNTGELFF
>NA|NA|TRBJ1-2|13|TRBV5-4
TGTGCCAGCAGCCTGGGCGGAGGGGATGGCTACACCTTC
CASSLGGGDGYTF
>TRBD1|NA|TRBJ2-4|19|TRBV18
TGTGCCAGCTCACCAGCCGGGACAGGGGACACCATAGCCAAAAACATTCAGTACTTC
CASSPAGTGDTIAKNIQYF
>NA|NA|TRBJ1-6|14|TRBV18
TGTGCCAGCTCACCCCGGGAATCGAATTCACCCCTCCACTTT
CASSPRESNSPLHF
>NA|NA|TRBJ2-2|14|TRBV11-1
TGTGCCAGCAGCCGGGGACTCAACACCGGGGAGCTGTTTTTT
CASSRGLNTGELFF
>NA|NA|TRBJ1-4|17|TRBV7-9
TGTGCCAGCAGCTTAGGGCTGTGGACCGCAACTAATGAAAAACTGTTTTTT
CASSLGLWTATNEKLFF
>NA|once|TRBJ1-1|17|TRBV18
TGTGCCAGCTCACCACAGGGACCCAATCGCGGGGGGACTGAAGCTTTCTTT
CASSPQGPNRGGTEAFF
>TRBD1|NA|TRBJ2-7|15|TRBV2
TGTGCCAGCAACGAAGGGGGACAGAGCTCCTACGAGCAGTACTTC
CASNEGGQSSYEQYF
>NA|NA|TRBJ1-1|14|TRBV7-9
TGTGCCAGCAGCTTAGTTGCGTGGGGCACTGAAGCTTTCTTT
CASSLVAWGTEAFF
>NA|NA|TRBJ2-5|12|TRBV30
TGTGCCTGGAGTGTAGGCAGCGAGACCCAGTACTTC
CAWSVGSETQYF
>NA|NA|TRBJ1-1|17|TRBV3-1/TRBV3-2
TGTGCCAGCAGCCACCTACCGGGCCCCAAAGGGGAAACTGAAGCTTTCTTT
CASSHLPGPKGETEAFF
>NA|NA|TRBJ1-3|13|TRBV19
TGTGCCAGTGGGAAAGTCGGAGGAAACACCATATATTTT
CASGKVGGNTIYF
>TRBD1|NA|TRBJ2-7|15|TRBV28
TGTGCCAGCAGTTTAGAGACAGGGGGGAGGTACGAGCAGTACTTC
CASSLETGGRYEQYF
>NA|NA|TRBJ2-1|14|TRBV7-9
TGTGCCAGCAGCTTAGGACAGTCCTACAATGAGCAGTTCTTC
CASSLGQSYNEQFF
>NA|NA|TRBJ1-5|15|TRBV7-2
TGTGCCAGCAGCTCAAATACCGGGAATGTTGAGCCCCAGCATTTT
CASSSNTGNVEPQHF